Reported below is one TCR beta chain. This clone was counted once. Its antigen remains undetermined. No much larger clone exists at a distance of one base, and base qualities are not known. This entry is derived from a study of Ad26.COV2.S vaccination and SARS-CoV-2 variants (dated by TCRdb to about 2021). For the wider study: Donors in the vaccine arm were drawn from COV1001, a phase I-IIa trial of Ad26.COV2.S in healthy adults that was multicentre, randomized, double-blind and placebo-controlled. Ad26.COV2.S was administered intramuscularly at a dose of 5x10^10 or 1x10^11 viral particles, either as one shot or as two shots given 56 days apart. TCRbeta repertoire sequencing was used to assess the specificity and breadth of SARS-CoV-2-reactive T cell receptors after Ad26.COV2.S vaccination. The TCR-sequenced set comprised approximately 32 samples: roughly 19 Ad26.COV2.S vaccine recipients, 5 placebo recipients and 8 SARS-CoV-2 convalescent individuals. Participants in the trial were split at random into five groups of five each, receiving low-dose or high-dose Ad26.COV2.S once or twice, or else placebo on both occasions. Throughout the experiments and outcome assessment, investigators stayed blinded to trial group allocation.

What the study reported, not specific to this receptor: After vaccination, spike-specific CD8+ and CD4+ T cell responses were reported to show substantial breadth. The study was not powered for comparison of responses between vaccine doses or regimens. Vaccine and placebo recipients had comparable non-spike TCR breadth, which fits with the vaccine containing only spike. The authors noted that total T cell responses may have been underestimated by the TCR breadth and depth analyses. Higher spike-specific TCR breadth was observed in Ad26.COV2.S recipients than in placebo recipients (P = 0.0014).

TCRbeta CDR3 regions were sequenced with the immunoSEQ Assay. After extraction, genomic DNA underwent amplification by bias-controlled multiplex PCR, followed by high-throughput sequencing. On the authors' methods: To quantify the absolute abundance of every unique TCRbeta CDR3 region, sequences were collapsed and filtered. T cell fraction was estimated by normalizing TCRbeta template counts to usable DNA, which was measured by amplifying reference genes present in all nucleated cells. Repertoire TCRs were annotated as SARS-CoV-2-specific when V gene, CDR3 amino acid sequence and J gene were exactly matched to a known reactive TCR set. MIRA supplied the reference SARS-CoV-2 TCR set, which was filtered for enrichment in COVID-19-positive ImmuneCODE repertoires so that public or cross-reactive TCRs were removed. Using the MIRA antigens, annotated TCRs were further analysed by specific ORF or by position within an ORF. Breadth was defined as the number of annotated unique rearrangements divided by the total number of unique productive rearrangements, and depth was defined as the summed frequency of the annotated unique rearrangements. Two-sided Wilcoxon rank-sum tests were used to compare TCR breadth between groups. TCRdb took over this immuneACCESS table, retaining in-frame rearrangements with V and J assigned. Such tables are incomplete; in checked studies, under half of the missing clones stem from an unresolved V gene, and the remainder is unexplained. D and trimming were read from the DNA, whereas the V and J calls and clone size are those reported in that table. This sample has about 460,000 clones in its table, and 89% of those were observed once. The top ten clones comprise approximately 1.7% of the sample.

Trimming accounts for 4 bases at V and 0 bases at J, while the number of junction bases matched to no gene is 5. The germline V gene sets CDR1 to SGHAT and CDR2 to FQNNGV. The CDR3 contains 16 residues, cysteine and phenylalanine counted. Here the CDR3 DNA is all that survives: 48 bases in frame from base 1. Explained via the paper, the treatment or condition label denotes: roughly 18 received Ad26.COV2.S at low or high dose, single or two shots; about 5 received placebo; per-sample allocation not given. For vaccine and placebo recipients, the sequenced repertoires came from samples collected on day 63 after the first injection. Between 29 July and 7 August 2020, Cohort 1b enrolled about 27 adults aged 18-55 years at one site in Boston, USA. Ad26.COV2.S was a replication-incompetent adenovirus type 26 vector expressing a prefusion-stabilized SARS-CoV-2 spike protein from the original Wuhan strain.

The TCR originated in a person between 18 and 65 years old who received the Ad26.COV2.S COVID-19 vaccine or a placebo. The chain couples TRBV11-2 to TRBJ2-1; 8 bases in the junction line up with TRBD2. Sequencing was performed on peripheral blood, taken in a trial of Ad26.COV2.S vaccine versus placebo. This receptor has the CDR3 CASSSLAGHSYNEQFF. The DNA sequence is TGTGCCAGCAGCTCCTTAGCGGGACACTCCTACAATGAGCAGTTCTTC. With the portions outside the CDR3 filled from the reference TRBV11-2 and TRBJ2-1 genes, the complete variable region becomes EAGVAQSPRYKIIEKRQSVAFWCNPISGHATLYWYQQILGQGPKLLIQFQNNGVVDDSQLPKDRFSAERLKGVDSTLKIQPAKLEDSAVYLCASSSLAGHSYNEQFFGPGTRLTVL.